This TCR beta chain stems from a study of blood T cells in healthy people across ages. Study results and limitations: With naive T cell percentage, TCR beta diversity showed a strong correlation.

The germline V gene encodes CDR1 MNHNS and CDR2 SASEGT. Trimming stripped 4 bases from V and 0 bases from J, with 10 bases between. The CDR3 runs 16 residues. A sample-barcoded 5' primer and a J-beta primer mix were used in a second PCR of about 6 to 11 cycles. TCRdb re-called the 5' RACE reads through MiXCR, storing one row per CDR3 protein. The table has about 1.4 million distinct CDR3 sequences, around 59% seen once; the top ten hold over 5%. About this clonotype: Its antigen remains unknown.

The clonotype was recovered from a man younger than 35 in good health. The sample was blood. The rearrangement links TRBV6-1 to TRBJ2-6; D is undetermined. The CDR3 loop reads CASSAPFISGANVLTF. CDR3 in DNA: TGTGCCAGCAGTGCCCCCTTTATCTCTGGGGCCAACGTCCTGACTTTC.